The following is a T cell receptor (beta chain) sequence with its context. This sample is part of a study of blood T cell repertoires in COVID-19. The CDR3 is 18 residues long. CDR1 is LGHDT, CDR2 YNNKEL, per germline (reference sequence). With V trimmed by 0 bases and J by 7 bases, 11 bases remained unmatched. Original handling: Estimation of nucleated cell counts was performed using reference gene primer amplification. Assay used: immunoSEQ multiplex PCR; TCRdb lists only in-frame clones, some missing. V and J calls and clone size follow that table, whereas D and trimming were derived from the DNA. The sample lists about 330,000 clones, roughly 88% occurring once.

The chain couples TRBV3-1 (or the pseudogene TRBV3-2) to TRBJ2-1; 11 nucleotides align to TRBD2. The sequenced sample consisted of peripheral blood. The receptor was derived from a woman aged 45-65 years with active or convalescent COVID-19. This chain's CDR3 is CASSQDLLAGVGGNEQFF. As DNA, the CDR3 is TGTGCCAGCAGCCAAGATCTACTAGCGGGAGTCGGGGGGAATGAGCAGTTCTTC.